This TCR beta chain was retrieved from a study of human T cells and chemical hapten exposure (dated by TCRdb to the early 2020s). Turning to the overall study: For sensitization, 2% DPC in acetone was applied to a 2 cm by 2 cm area of upper inner arm skin. Libraries were pooled for sequencing, and per-sample TCR yields varied mainly because of small differences in library volumes within the pool. Patch testing was performed on the upper back with Finn chambers containing 0.01% DPC, and the patch tests were scored after 6 days according to International Contact Dermatitis Research Group standards. About 27 alopecia patients gave blood for TCR sequencing at one to four time points (pre-sensitization, 2, 6 and 24 weeks). Blood samples were taken from patients before sensitization (week 0) and at 2, 6 and about 24 weeks after DPC sensitization. This study followed changes in the peripheral blood TCR repertoire in vivo during primary and secondary sensitization of alopecia patients to the hapten diphenylcyclopropenone (DPC). The mostly female patient cohort included alopecia areata with under or over 50% scalp involvement, alopecia totalis and alopecia universalis. Weekly therapeutic DPC doses were additionally applied to the scalp of patients throughout the roughly 25-week study period.

The label giving this sample's time point can be read as: patch test 1, 2 weeks after DPC sensitization. The sample's treatment or condition label, decoded: therapeutic diphenylcyclopropenone sensitization with weekly scalp DPC. At every patch-test visit, the blood draw took place before the patch test was put on. Patients were eligible if aged 18 to 70, diagnosed with alopecia and judged suitable for DPC therapy, and pregnant patients were excluded. Total RNA was isolated from unfractionated whole blood collected in Tempus Blood RNA tubes. The library relied on RACE. Reads for this sample came from a NextSeq 500. During library preparation, unique molecular identifiers were attached to individual cDNA molecules so that TCRs could be counted quantitatively and reproducibly. For every blood RNA sample, sequencing covered both the TCR alpha and TCR beta chains. The paper's processing steps were these. Samples had a median of roughly 91,000 TCRs, with a range from roughly 20,000 to 700,000. The Decombinator software suite was used to annotate V, J and CDR3 in the TCR reads. For the PS versus PT1 abundance plots, all samples were subsampled to the same number of TCRs (28,000). Expanded TCRs were defined as absent before sensitization and observed at least eight times at the 2-week time point. Starting from the raw public reads, TCRdb applied fastp trimming at Q25, assembled clones with MiXCR and retained in-frame beta chains. Duplicate CDR3 protein sequences are folded into a single record with the most common DNA and genes. The V and J calls and clone size are TCRdb's, not the authors'. The table for this sample lists about 340,000 distinct CDR3 sequences; roughly 6.9% of them were counted only once. The ten largest account for less than 10% of the sample.

Sequences SGHRS (CDR1) and YFSETQ (CDR2) are obtained from the germline V gene. After removal of 5 bases from V and 5 bases from J, the junction retains 19 bases not matched to a gene. The cysteine opens and the phenylalanine closes a CDR3 of 17 amino acids. Only the CDR3 DNA is retained, 51 bases long and in frame from the first base. Points the paper makes about the study in general: The number of TCRs above 1 in 1000 frequency did not change with DPC sensitization; there was no evidence of global repertoire structure alterations. The number of PT1 expanded TCRs positively correlated with patch test score, significant at thresholds 8, 16 and 32 but not 4. Because all patients had alopecia, a presumed autoimmune disease, the immune response of the patients might differ from that of healthy individuals. After repeated subsampling, changes were observed in the strength of the expansion versus patch-test correlation and in the threshold at which the correlation became significant. Significantly more large CDR3 similarity clusters were formed by expanded TCRs than by pre-sensitization or healthy control sets, consistent with antigen-driven responses.

A word on this clonotype: The target of this receptor is not known. No much larger clone is present one base from it, and per-base qualities are unavailable.

This receptor was taken from a woman between 18 and 30 years old with alopecia areata. Some clones in this sample may be carry-over from other donors' samples. This specimen was whole blood, taken in connection with sensitization to the hapten diphenylcyclopropenone (DPC). The rearranged chain carries TRBV5-1 and TRBJ2-7, and TRBD1 matches 7 of the central bases. The encoded CDR3 is CASSPRQGSYGLDEQYF. The DNA is TGCGCCAGCAGTCCACGACAGGGATCGTATGGTCTCGACGAGCAGTACTTC.